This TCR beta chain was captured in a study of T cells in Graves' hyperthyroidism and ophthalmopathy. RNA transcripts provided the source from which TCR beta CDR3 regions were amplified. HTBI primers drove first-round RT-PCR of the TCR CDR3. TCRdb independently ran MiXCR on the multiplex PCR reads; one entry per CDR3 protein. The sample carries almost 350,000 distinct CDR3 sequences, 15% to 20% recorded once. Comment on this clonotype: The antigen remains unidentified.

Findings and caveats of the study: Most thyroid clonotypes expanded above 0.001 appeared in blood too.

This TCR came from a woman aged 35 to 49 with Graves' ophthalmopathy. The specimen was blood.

CDR3: CATQGSPETQYF. DNA of the CDR3: TGTGCCACCCAGGGGTCCCCAGAGACCCAGTACTTC. This chain uses TRBV24-1 with TRBJ2-5, with D possibly TRBD1 on 6 matching bases. The CDR3 extends over 12 amino acids. Trimming took off 9 bases at V and 4 bases at J, with 11 bases between the two ends. Germline V CDR1 and CDR2: KGHDR, SFDVKD.